The clone carrying this TCR beta chain has just a few counts. These data come from a study of blood T cells in healthy people across ages. Alongside a J-beta primer mix, a sample-barcoded 5' primer served in a second PCR lasting roughly 6 to 12 cycles. TCRdb independently ran MiXCR on the 5' RACE reads; one entry per CDR3 protein. Of roughly 700,000 distinct CDR3 sequences in the sample, about 52% were seen once. With 5 bases clipped from V and 0 bases from J, the junction kept 6 bases outside the gene matches. The germline V gene has CDR1 KGHDR and CDR2 SFDVKD. This CDR3 has 15 amino acids. This TCR derives from a woman in her sixties in good health. The sample consisted of blood. The chain has TRBV24-1 and TRBJ2-7, with 7 bases lining up with TRBD2. The CDR3 loop reads CATSAPAGNSYEQYF. CDR3 DNA sequence: TGTGCCACCAGTGCCCCAGCGGGGAACTCCTACGAGCAGTACTTC.